This record looks at one T cell receptor beta chain sequence and its context. Its antigen is not identified. Germline V lookup: CDR1 LNHNV, CDR2 YYDKDF (reference sequence). The CDR3 loop spans 17 amino acids. V gave up 4 bases and J gave up 1 base, with 17 bases separating them. This sample is drawn from a study of cytomegalovirus exposure and HLA in healthy donors. Study details: Early on, a data release was issued that held some 91 million unique TCRs from HLA-typed donors.

Overall study findings and caveats: An observed cluster of highly shared sequence variants was recorded as a likely sequencing artifact. For presence/absence analyses, sequencing depth was assumed to be roughly uniform across donors.

With 60 Vbeta and 13 Jbeta primers, the PCR was carried out. In the authors' methods: In a later analysis, some 10 million of 65 million to 80 million unique beta chains occurred in at least two donors. Profiled with immunoSEQ multiplex PCR; TCRdb holds only in-frame clones, not every one. V, J and clone size are those of that table, while D and trimming were read from the DNA. The data show about 80,000 clones, 75% seen once. The sequencing input was PBMCs. The source is a woman aged 35 to 49 in good health and CMV-seronegative. The chain employs TRBV15 and TRBJ1-3; unclear D gene. CDR3 DNA sequence: TGTGCCACCAGCATTGGACGGACTGTGGTGTCTGGAAACACCATATATTTT. Translated, it gives CATSIGRTVVSGNTIYF.